Shown below are 27 T cell receptor beta chains from a single sample sequenced in a study of human T cells and chemical hapten exposure. TCRdb used MiXCR to reprocess the RACE reads, holding one entry per CDR3 protein. The sample has nearly 55,000 distinct CDR3 sequences, about 10% seen once. Time point here: patch test 2, 6 weeks after DPC sensitization. The treatment is: therapeutic diphenylcyclopropenone sensitization with weekly scalp DPC. The sequencing here drew on whole blood, taken in connection with sensitization to the hapten diphenylcyclopropenone (DPC). Receptors originate from a woman aged 45-60 years with alopecia areata. Some clones in this sample may be carry-over from other donors' samples.

The chain combines TRBV4-1 with TRBJ2-7, with 11 bases matching TRBD1. After removal of 0 bases from V and 3 bases from J, the junction contained 4 bases not matched to a gene. The V gene's germline CDR1 is MGHRA and CDR2 YSYEKL. CDR3 length: 16 amino acids. CDR3: CASSQEGTGGVYEQYF. The DNA of the CDR3 is TGCGCCAGCAGCCAAGAAGGGACAGGGGGGGTCTACGAGCAGTACTTC.

This clonotype appeared many times. The chain carries TRBV28 and TRBJ2-7; D remains unclear. This CDR3 is 12 amino acids long. Germline V lookup: CDR1 MDHEN, CDR2 SYDVKM. The V gene lost 6 bases and the J gene lost 1 base, with 7 bases spanning the gap. CDR3 region: CASSVRSYEQYF. In DNA form, the CDR3 reads TGTGCCAGCAGCGTCAGGTCCTACGAGCAGTACTTC.

The table lists this clonotype with a few counts. V gene TRBV4-3 combines with J gene TRBJ2-2; D perhaps matches TRBD2 (5 bases). Germline V lookup: CDR1 LGHNA, CDR2 YSLEER. The CDR3 sequence is 16 residues long. Trimming removed 1 base at V and 5 bases at J, with 14 bases between. CDR3 loop: CASSQGPSRETGELFF. As DNA, the CDR3 is TGCGCCAGCAGCCAAGGACCCTCCCGGGAAACCGGGGAGCTGTTTTTT.

The chain is built from TRBV28 and TRBJ2-6, with TRBD1 identical over 11 bases. V lost 8 bases and J lost 2; bases outside the gene matches: 5. This CDR3 has 16 amino acids. Germline V gives CDR1 MDHEN, CDR2 SYDVKM. The CDR3 protein is CASAPGQGAGANVLTF. The CDR3, as DNA: TGTGCCAGCGCACCGGGACAGGGGGCTGGGGCCAACGTCCTGACTTTC.

The V and J genes are TRBV18 and TRBJ1-1; D is unclear. This CDR3 is built from 16 residues. The germline CDR1 and CDR2 sequences are KGHSH and LQKENI. Trimming removed 1 base at V and 6 bases at J, with 18 bases between. The CDR3 DNA is TGTGCCAGCTCACCACGGGTTGTATTTAGTGAGGCTGAAGCTTTCTTT. Translating gives CASSPRVVFSEAEAFF. Based on the CDR3 plus reference TRBV18 and TRBJ1-1, the full variable domain is NAGVMQNPRHLVRRRGQEARLRCSPMKGHSHVYWYRQLPEEGLKFMVYLQKENIIDESGMPKERFSAEFPKEGPSILRIQQVVRGDSAAYFCASSPRVVFSEAEAFFGQGTRLTVV.

This clonotype was counted ten times or more. This chain connects TRBV29-1 to TRBJ1-1; no definite D call. Per germline, CDR1 SQVTM and CDR2 ANQGSEA. The CDR3 covers 15 residues. V lost 5 bases and J lost 1, with 17 bases in between. For the CDR3, the DNA is TGCAGCGTTCTGTCTTGGGCGGGCGGGAACACTGAAGCTTTCTTT. It encodes CSVLSWAGGNTEAFF. Variable domain in full (rest from reference TRBV29-1 and TRBJ1-1): SAVISQKPSRDICQRGTSLTIQCQVDSQVTMMFWYRQQPGQSLTLIATANQGSEATYESGFVIDKFPISRPNLTFSTLTVSNMSPEDSSIYLCSVLSWAGGNTEAFFGQGTRLTVV.

The rearrangement joins TRBV6-5 to TRBJ2-2; D gene ambiguous. This CDR3 is 11 amino acids long. Trimming pared 5 bases from V and 7 bases from J, leaving 5 bases between. Germline V gives CDR1 MNHEY, CDR2 SVGAGI. The CDR3 loop reads CASSRNGELFF. CDR3 sequence (DNA): TGTGCCAGCAGTCGGAACGGGGAGCTGTTTTTT.

This clonotype is deemed medium-sized (0.01 to 0.1%). The chain recombines TRBV4-1 with TRBJ1-1, with unresolved D. The germline gives CDR1 MGHRA, CDR2 YSYEKL. Trimming pared 1 base from V and 2 bases from J, leaving 5 bases between. The CDR3 length is 13 residues. CDR3 bases: TGCGCCAGCAGCCAAGGTTATAACACTGAAGCTTTCTTT. As protein: CASSQGYNTEAFF.

This clonotype has a count of ten or more. The genes are TRBV3-1 and TRBJ1-3; unclear D gene. CDR3 length: 15 residues. The V end lost 4 bases, the J end lost 0 bases, and 10 bases lay between the germline ends. CDR1 and CDR2 (germline): LGHDT, YNNKEL (reference sequence). This CDR3 is CASSLGRNSGNTIYF. The CDR3 bases are TGTGCCAGCAGCCTAGGACGGAACTCTGGAAACACCATATATTTT. The entire variable domain, with the rest obtained from reference TRBV3-1 and TRBJ1-3, is as follows: DTAVSQTPKYLVTQMGNDKSIKCEQNLGHDTMYWYKQDSKKFLKIMFSYNNKELIINETVPNRFSPKSPDKAHLNLHINSLELGDSAVYFCASSLGRNSGNTIYFGEGSWLTVV.

This clonotype was picked up a small number of times. The chain couples TRBV6-5 to TRBJ1-3; tentatively, D is TRBD1 (6 bases). The germline V gene has CDR1 MNHEY and CDR2 SVGAGI. The CDR3 length is 15 residues. Trimming shortened V by 6 bases and J by 4 bases, and 16 bases separated the two germline ends. CDR3 DNA sequence: TGTGCCAGCAGCTTCGGGACACTCTCCGGAAACACCATATATTTT. It encodes CASSFGTLSGNTIYF.

This clonotype was detected ten times or more. The chain couples TRBV6-2 or TRBV6-3 to TRBJ1-5; D call uncertain. The CDR3 spans 16 residues. Germline V CDR1 and CDR2: MNHEY, SVGEGT. V was pared by 0 bases and J by 0 bases, with 9 bases between. The CDR3 DNA reads as TGTGCCAGCAGTTACTCGAATTTCTATAGCAATCAGCCCCAGCATTTT. It encodes CASSYSNFYSNQPQHF.

In its sample, this clonotype was seen many times. This chain uses TRBV29-1 with TRBJ1-2; D perhaps matches TRBD1 (5 bases). The germline V gene encodes CDR1 SQVTM and CDR2 ANQGSEA. This CDR3 spans 14 amino acids. V gave up 1 base and J gave up 4 bases, with 13 bases separating them. The CDR3 DNA reads TGCAGCGTTGAAGTCGCGACAGCGCGCTATGGCTACACCTTC. This translates into CSVEVATARYGYTF.

This clonotype showed up just a few times. The chain joins TRBV6-5 to TRBJ2-5, with 8 positions matching TRBD2. Germline CDR1 is MNHEY and CDR2 is SVGAGI. CDR3 size: 14 residues. Trimming cost V 5 bases and J 2 bases; bases outside gene matches: 4. The CDR3 DNA reads as TGTGCCAGCAGTCGTAGCGGGGTTCAAGAGACCCAGTACTTC. It codes for CASSRSGVQETQYF.

The chain links TRBV7-6 to TRBJ1-5; TRBD1 agrees at 8 bases. Germline trimming cut 4 bases from V and 5 bases from J; bases unmatched to any gene: 1. The CDR3 runs 13 residues. The germline V gene has CDR1 SGHVS and CDR2 FNYEAQ. CDR3 coding DNA: TGTGCCAGCAGCTCGACAGGGGATCAGCCCCAGCATTTT. Protein sequence: CASSSTGDQPQHF.

This clonotype came up many times. V and J are TRBV5-8 and TRBJ1-2; D not resolved. Germline CDR1 is SGHTS and CDR2 is YDEGEE. The CDR3 totals 13 residues. Trimming took off 2 bases at V and 5 bases at J, with 10 bases between the two ends. The DNA of the CDR3 is TGTGCCAGCAGCTTAAGCCGGACGTATGGCTACACCTTC. Translated: CASSLSRTYGYTF.

This clonotype was seen a few times. The rearrangement joins TRBV7-2 to TRBJ1-2; tentative D call: TRBD1 (6 bases). From germline, CDR1 is SGHTA and CDR2 FQGNSA. The CDR3 spans 13 residues. Trimming removed 1 base from V and 7 bases from J, with 10 bases in between. CDR3 residues: CASSLEAGVGYTF. The CDR3 region has the DNA TGTGCCAGCAGCTTAGAGGCAGGGGTTGGCTACACCTTC.

In its sample, this clonotype was seen many times. The genes are TRBV20-1 and TRBJ2-2, with D tentatively TRBD2 (5 bases). V lost 1 base to trimming and J lost 5 bases, with 8 bases between them. Germline V gene sequence: CDR1 DFQATT, CDR2 SNEGSKA (reference sequence). This CDR3 is built from 13 residues. The CDR3 protein is CSARVPGTGELFF. In DNA, the CDR3 is TGCAGTGCTAGAGTTCCGGGGACCGGGGAGCTGTTTTTT.

This clonotype was observed a few times. This chain joins TRBV6-5 and TRBJ2-7, with 7 nucleotides matching TRBD1. The germline V gene encodes CDR1 MNHEY and CDR2 SVGAGI. Germline trimming cut 1 base from V and 6 bases from J; bases unmatched to any gene: 6. CDR3 length equals 14 residues. For the CDR3, the DNA is TGTGCCAGCAGTTACTGGGGGACAGTTGGCGAGCAGTACTTC. This translates into CASSYWGTVGEQYF.

The genes are TRBV6-2 or TRBV6-3 and TRBJ2-7; D ambiguous. V lost 6 bases and J lost 1, with 10 bases in between. The germline V gene encodes CDR1 MNHEY and CDR2 SVGEGT. This CDR3 comprises 13 residues. Here the CDR3 reads CASSPTGSYEQYF. The CDR3 DNA sequence: TGTGCCAGCAGCCCTACCGGGTCCTACGAGCAGTACTTC.

This clonotype was seen many times. The rearrangement links TRBV10-3 to TRBJ1-1, with 7 bases aligning to TRBD1. The junction had 10 bases not matched to a gene; V was cut back by 10 bases and J by 5 bases. The CDR3 is 13 residues long. Germline V lookup: CDR1 ENHRY, CDR2 SYGVKD. The DNA of the CDR3 is TGTGCCACTCATCGACAGGGTCAAACTGAAGCTTTCTTT. Encoded protein: CATHRQGQTEAFF.

This clonotype was counted ten times or more. A junction end diverges from the germline sequence, so it may reflect a read error. The V and J genes are TRBV18 and TRBJ1-4; no clear D. The CDR3 has 12 amino acids. Germline CDR1 reads KGHSH; CDR2 reads LQKENI. The CDR3 reads CASSPRSEKLFF. Here the CDR3 DNA reads TGTGCCAGCTCCCCACGCAGTGAAAAACTGTTTTTT.

There are many counts of this clonotype. V gene TRBV3-1 combines with J gene TRBJ1-2; D remains ambiguous. Looked up from germline, CDR1 is LGHDT and CDR2 is YNNKEL (reference sequence). Trimming pared 1 base from V and 1 base from J, leaving 7 bases between. The CDR3 is 14 amino acids. As DNA, the CDR3 is TGTGCCAGCAGCCAAGCCGGAGATAACTATGGCTACACCTTC. Amino acids: CASSQAGDNYGYTF.

The chain carries TRBV3-1 and TRBJ2-3; 7 positions agree with TRBD2. V was clipped by 4 bases and J by 5 bases; unmatched bases: 12. The CDR3 extends over 16 amino acids. Germline values: CDR1 LGHDT, CDR2 YNNKEL (reference sequence). This CDR3 reads CASSPGRDYWRDTQYF. The CDR3 DNA is TGTGCCAGCAGCCCTGGGCGGGACTATTGGAGAGATACGCAGTATTTT.

This clonotype was counted ten times or more. This CDR3 is CSVWPHGVRDTEAFF. In DNA, the CDR3 is TGCAGCGTTTGGCCTCATGGGGTCAGGGACACTGAAGCTTTCTTT. The chain links TRBV29-1 to TRBJ1-1; possibly TRBD1 for D (5 bases). V lost 5 bases, J lost 3 bases, and 19 bases lay in between. Germline loops: CDR1 SQVTM, CDR2 ANQGSEA. The CDR3 loop spans 15 amino acids.

This sequence joins TRBV7-2 and TRBJ2-7; 7 nucleotides align to TRBD1. J was trimmed by 9 bases and V by 4 bases; bases with no gene match: 6. Germline values: CDR1 SGHTA, CDR2 FQGNSA. The CDR3 sequence is 12 residues long. Here the CDR3 DNA reads TGTGCCAGCAGCTCGGACAGGTTCGGGCAGTACTTC. Translating gives CASSSDRFGQYF.

This clonotype was seen at least ten times. The V call is TRBV27, the J call TRBJ1-2, with D maybe TRBD1 (6 bases). Germline lookup yields CDR1 MNHEY and CDR2 SMNVEV (reference sequence). This CDR3 comprises 17 residues. V gave up 8 bases and J gave up 6 bases, with 28 bases separating them. CDR3 sequence reads: CASPTDQGSPGWDGYTF. The CDR3 bases are TGTGCCAGCCCCACGGATCAGGGGTCCCCAGGCTGGGATGGCTACACCTTC.

The chain links TRBV9 to TRBJ1-6; D uncertain. The V end lost 3 bases, the J end lost 11 bases, and 12 bases lay between the germline ends. The CDR3 has 13 amino acids. The germline V gene has CDR1 SGDLS and CDR2 YYNGEE. This CDR3 is CASSAESATPLHF. In nucleotides, the CDR3 is TGTGCCAGCAGCGCGGAGTCGGCTACACCCCTCCACTTT.